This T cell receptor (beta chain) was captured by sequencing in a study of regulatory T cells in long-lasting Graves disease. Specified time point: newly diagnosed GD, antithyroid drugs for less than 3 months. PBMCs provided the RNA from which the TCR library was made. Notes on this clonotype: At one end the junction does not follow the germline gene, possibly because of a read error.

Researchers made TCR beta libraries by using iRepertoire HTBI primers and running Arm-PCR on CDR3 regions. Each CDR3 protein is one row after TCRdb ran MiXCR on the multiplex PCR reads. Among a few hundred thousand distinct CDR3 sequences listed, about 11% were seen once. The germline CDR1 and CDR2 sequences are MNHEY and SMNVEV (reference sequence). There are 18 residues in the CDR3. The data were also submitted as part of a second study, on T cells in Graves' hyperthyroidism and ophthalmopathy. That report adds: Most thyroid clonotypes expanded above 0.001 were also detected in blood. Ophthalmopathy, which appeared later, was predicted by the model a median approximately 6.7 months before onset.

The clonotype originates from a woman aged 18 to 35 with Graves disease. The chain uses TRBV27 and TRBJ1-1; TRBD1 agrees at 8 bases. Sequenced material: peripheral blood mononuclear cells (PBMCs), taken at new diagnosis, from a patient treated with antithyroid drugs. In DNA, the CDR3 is TGTGCCAGCAGAATAGCGGGACAGGACAGACGATCGAACACTGAAGCTTTCTTC. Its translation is CASRIAGQDRRSNTEAFF.